This T cell receptor (beta chain) was sequenced for a study of control samples from healthy donors and cancer patients. Sequencing used immunoSEQ multiplex PCR; TCRdb keeps in-frame clones, though not all of them. This sample has fewer than 40,000 clones, with approximately 95% found just once. The V and J ends lost 8 bases and 1 base respectively, with 14 bases between them. Germline CDR1 and CDR2: MNHEY and SVGAGI. This CDR3 contains 14 residues. The chain combines TRBV6-5 with TRBJ1-1; a possible D gene is TRBD1 (5 bases). Sequencing was performed on blood. This receptor was obtained from a man in his sixties in good health. CDR3 DNA sequence: TGTGCCAGCCTGGCTGGCGGGGGGAACACTGAAGCTTTCTTT. Its translation: CASLAGGGNTEAFF.